The 8 T cell receptor beta chains below all came from one sample that was sequenced in a study of Graves' ophthalmopathy and Graves' hyperthyroidism. The study amplified TCR beta CDR3 regions using RNA transcripts. An opening RT-PCR round employed HTBI primers and preceded a second-round multiplex PCR. Each CDR3 protein is one row after TCRdb ran MiXCR on the multiplex PCR reads. The table has hundreds of thousands of distinct CDR3 sequences, more than 20% seen once. The sequencing input was peripheral blood. The receptor source for this set is a woman aged 18-29 years with stable Graves' hyperthyroidism.

This clonotype has ten or more counts. The chain joins TRBV27 to TRBJ2-5, with D possibly matching TRBD1 (6 bases). The CDR3 contains 13 residues. V shed 5 bases and J shed 5 bases, with 12 bases lying between them. CDR1 MNHEY and CDR2 SMNVEV come from the germline V gene (reference sequence). The CDR3 sequence is CASSRGQRETQYF. The CDR3 DNA follows: TGTGCCAGCAGTAGGGGACAACGGGAGACCCAGTACTTC.

This clonotype has a count of ten or more. The chain uses TRBV9 and TRBJ2-2, with 16 bases identical to TRBD2. This CDR3 has 18 amino acids. CDR1 is SGDLS and CDR2 is YYNGEE in the germline V gene. V was clipped by 3 bases and J by 6 bases; unmatched bases: 8. CDR3 region: CASSDGTSGRAKAGELFF. DNA of the CDR3: TGTGCCAGCAGCGACGGGACTAGCGGGAGGGCCAAGGCCGGGGAGCTGTTTTTT.

The V gene is TRBV12-3 or TRBV12-4, the J gene TRBJ1-1; the D gene is possibly TRBD1 (5 bases). Trimming took 5 bases from V and 3 from J, leaving 13 bases between them. The CDR3 extends over 14 amino acids. The CDR3 sequence is CASSPPGGDTEAFF. The CDR3 DNA is TGTGCCAGCAGTCCTCCGGGGGGTGACACTGAAGCTTTCTTT.

Only a few counts were recorded for this clonotype. V is TRBV5-1 and J is TRBJ2-4; D is perhaps TRBD1 (7 bases). This CDR3 region has 14 residues. V was pared by 1 base and J by 9 bases, with 14 bases between. From germline, CDR1 is SGHRS and CDR2 YFSETQ. In DNA form, the CDR3 reads TGCGCCAGCAGCTTGCGGCCAGGGGGAGGCATTCAGTACTTC. Residues: CASSLRPGGGIQYF.

A word on this clonotype: An end of the junction does not agree with germline; a read error may underlie this. This rearrangement joins TRBV18 to TRBJ1-3; D gene ambiguous. Germline CDR1 KGHSH, CDR2 LQKENI. The CDR3 has 17 residues. The CDR3 DNA follows: TGTGCCAGCTCACCACCGGAAGGACGAAGCTCTGGGAACACCATATATTTT. This codes for CASSPPEGRSSGNTIYF.

This clonotype was seen ten or more times. V and J are TRBV6-5 and TRBJ2-4, with D possibly matching TRBD1 (6 bases). Germline assignment: CDR1 MNHEY and CDR2 SVGAGI. This CDR3 has 17 residues. The V gene lost 0 bases and the J gene lost 6 bases, with 18 bases spanning the gap. Written as DNA, the CDR3 is TGTGCCAGCAGTTACTCGGAGTTTATCCGCAGGGGAAACATTCAGTACTTC. Translated: CASSYSEFIRRGNIQYF.

This clonotype was picked up many times. This rearrangement joins TRBV7-2 to TRBJ1-1; perhaps TRBD1 as D (6 bases). Germline V gene sequence: CDR1 SGHTA, CDR2 FQGNSA. CDR3 length: 14 amino acids. Trimming cost V 2 bases and J 5 bases, with 12 bases left between them. The chain's CDR3 is CASSLLGADTEAFF. The CDR3 nucleotides read TGTGCCAGCAGCTTATTGGGGGCGGATACTGAAGCTTTCTTT.

This clonotype was seen at least ten times. The chain is built from TRBV25-1 and TRBJ2-5, with 9 bases aligning to TRBD2. The CDR3 spans 15 residues. The germline CDR1 and CDR2 sequences are MGHDK and SYGVNS. Trimming removed 1 base from V and 5 bases from J; junction bases left unmatched: 5. CDR3 DNA: TGTGCCAGCAGTGAATTGCCTAGCGGGAACGAGACCCAGTACTTC. Amino acid sequence: CASSELPSGNETQYF.